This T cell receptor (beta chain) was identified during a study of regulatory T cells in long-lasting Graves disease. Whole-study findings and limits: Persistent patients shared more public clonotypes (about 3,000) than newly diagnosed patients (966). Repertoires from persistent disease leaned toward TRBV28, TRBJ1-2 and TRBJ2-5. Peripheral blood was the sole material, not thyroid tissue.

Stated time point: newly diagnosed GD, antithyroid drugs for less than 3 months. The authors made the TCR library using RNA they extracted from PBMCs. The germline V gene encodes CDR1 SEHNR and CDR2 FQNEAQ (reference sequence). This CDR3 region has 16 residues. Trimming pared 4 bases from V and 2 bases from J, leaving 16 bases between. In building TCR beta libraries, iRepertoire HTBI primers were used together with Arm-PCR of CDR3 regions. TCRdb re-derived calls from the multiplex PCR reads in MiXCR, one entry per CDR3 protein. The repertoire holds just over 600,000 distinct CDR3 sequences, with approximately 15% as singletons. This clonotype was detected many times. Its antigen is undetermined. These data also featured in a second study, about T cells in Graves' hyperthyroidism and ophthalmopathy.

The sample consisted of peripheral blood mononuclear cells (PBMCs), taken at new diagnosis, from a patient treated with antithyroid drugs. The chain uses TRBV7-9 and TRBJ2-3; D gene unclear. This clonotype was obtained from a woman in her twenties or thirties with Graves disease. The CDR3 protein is CASSSLLGEITDTQYF. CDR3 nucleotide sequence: TGTGCCAGCAGCTCGCTGTTAGGAGAAATCACAGATACGCAGTATTTT.